This T cell receptor (beta chain) was captured in a study of blood T cell repertoires in COVID-19. Study-wide background: COVID-19 samples from acute and convalescent phases originated in the United States, Italy and Spain. The analysed material was cDNA or gDNA that came from T cells, B-cell-depleted T cells, or PBMCs.

Germline CDR1 and CDR2: LGHNA and YSLEER. Trimming stripped 4 bases from V and 7 bases from J, with 19 bases between. This CDR3 spans 15 amino acids. The authors' processing: Reference gene primer amplification in the assay estimated nucleated cell counts. TCRdb keeps only in-frame clones here, not all; method: immunoSEQ multiplex PCR. V and J calls plus clone size are reproduced from that table; the DNA served to infer D and trimming. The data hold about 310,000 clones, with approximately 87% observed a single time. The source of this sequence is a woman between 45 and 65 years old who had recovered from COVID-19. The material sequenced was peripheral blood. This rearrangement joins TRBV4-3 to TRBJ1-1, with D tentatively TRBD1 (5 bases). The CDR3 is CASSPHVSGGDEAFF. The CDR3 region has the DNA TGCGCCAGCAGCCCCCACGTCTCGGGGGGGGATGAAGCTTTCTTT.